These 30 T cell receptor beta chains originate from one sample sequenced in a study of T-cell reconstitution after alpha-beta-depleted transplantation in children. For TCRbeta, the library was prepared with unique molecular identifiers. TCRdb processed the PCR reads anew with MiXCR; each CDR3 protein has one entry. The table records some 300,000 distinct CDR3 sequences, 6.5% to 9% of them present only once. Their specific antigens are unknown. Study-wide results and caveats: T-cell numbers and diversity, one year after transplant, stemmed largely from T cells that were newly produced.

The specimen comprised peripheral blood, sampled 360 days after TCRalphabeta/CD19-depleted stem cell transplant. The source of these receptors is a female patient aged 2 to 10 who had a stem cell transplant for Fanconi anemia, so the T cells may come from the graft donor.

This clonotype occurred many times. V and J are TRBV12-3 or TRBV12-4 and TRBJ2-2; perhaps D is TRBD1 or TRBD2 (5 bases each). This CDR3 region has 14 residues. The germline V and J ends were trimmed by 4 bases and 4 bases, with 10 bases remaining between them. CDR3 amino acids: CASSWVGGTGELFF. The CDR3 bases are TGTGCCAGCAGTTGGGTTGGGGGCACCGGGGAGCTGTTTTTT.

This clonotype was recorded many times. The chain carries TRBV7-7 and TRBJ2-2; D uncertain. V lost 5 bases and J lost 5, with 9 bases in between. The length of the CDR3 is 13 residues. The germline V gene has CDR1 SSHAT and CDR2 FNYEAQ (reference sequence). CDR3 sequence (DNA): TGTGCCAGCAGCCCTGGGCGGACCGGGGAGCTGTTTTTT. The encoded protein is CASSPGRTGELFF.

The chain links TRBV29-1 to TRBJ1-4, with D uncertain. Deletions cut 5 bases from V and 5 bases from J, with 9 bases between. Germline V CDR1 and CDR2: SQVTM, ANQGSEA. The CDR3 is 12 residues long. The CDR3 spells CSVRSQNEKLFF. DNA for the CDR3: TGCAGCGTTCGATCCCAAAATGAAAAACTGTTTTTT.

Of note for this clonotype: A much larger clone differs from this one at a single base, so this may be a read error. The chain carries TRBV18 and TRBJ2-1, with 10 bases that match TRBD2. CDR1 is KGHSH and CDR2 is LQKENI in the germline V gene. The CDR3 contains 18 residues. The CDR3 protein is CDSSPVASGRNISYEQFF. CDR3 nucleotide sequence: TGTGACAGCTCACCAGTTGCTAGCGGGAGAAATATCTCTTATGAGCAGTTCTTC.

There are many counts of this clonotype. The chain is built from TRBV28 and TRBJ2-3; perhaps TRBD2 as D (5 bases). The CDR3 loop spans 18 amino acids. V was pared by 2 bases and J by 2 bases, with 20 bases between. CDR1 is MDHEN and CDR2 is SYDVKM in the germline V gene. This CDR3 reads CASSLTFSSSLFTDTQYF. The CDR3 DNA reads TGTGCCAGCAGTTTAACATTCTCATCTAGCCTTTTCACAGATACGCAGTATTTT.

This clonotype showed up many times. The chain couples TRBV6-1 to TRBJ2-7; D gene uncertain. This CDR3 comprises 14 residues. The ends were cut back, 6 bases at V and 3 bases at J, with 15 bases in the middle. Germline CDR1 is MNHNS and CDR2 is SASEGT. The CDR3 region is CASSPQATYYEQYF. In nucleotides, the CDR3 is TGTGCCAGCAGCCCGCAGGCAACTTACTACGAGCAGTACTTC.

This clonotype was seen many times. The CDR3 is CSVEDPSGFYEQYF. CDR3 DNA: TGCAGCGTTGAAGATCCTAGCGGATTTTACGAGCAGTACTTC. The V and J genes are TRBV29-1 and TRBJ2-7, with TRBD2 identical over 7 bases. From germline, CDR1 is SQVTM and CDR2 ANQGSEA. The CDR3 covers 14 residues. Trimming removed 0 bases from V and 4 bases from J; junction bases left unmatched: 6.

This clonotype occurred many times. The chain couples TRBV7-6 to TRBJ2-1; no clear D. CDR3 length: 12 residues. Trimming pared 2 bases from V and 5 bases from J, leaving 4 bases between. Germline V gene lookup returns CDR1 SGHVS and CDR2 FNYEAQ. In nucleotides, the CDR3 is TGTGCCAGCAGCTTATCAAACAATGAGCAGTTCTTC. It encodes CASSLSNNEQFF.

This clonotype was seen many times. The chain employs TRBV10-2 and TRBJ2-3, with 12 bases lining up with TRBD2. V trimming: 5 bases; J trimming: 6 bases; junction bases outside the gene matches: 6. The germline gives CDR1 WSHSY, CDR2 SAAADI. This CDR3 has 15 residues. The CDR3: CASSPSGGAGDTQYF. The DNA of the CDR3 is TGCGCCAGCAGTCCTAGCGGGGGGGCTGGTGATACGCAGTATTTT.

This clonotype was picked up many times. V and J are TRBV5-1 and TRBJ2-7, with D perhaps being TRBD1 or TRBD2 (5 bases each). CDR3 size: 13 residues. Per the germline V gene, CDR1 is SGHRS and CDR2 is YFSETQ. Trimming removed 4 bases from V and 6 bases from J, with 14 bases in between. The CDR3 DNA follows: TGCGCCAGCAGCGGGGAGAGGGGTCTCGAGCAGTACTTC. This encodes CASSGERGLEQYF.

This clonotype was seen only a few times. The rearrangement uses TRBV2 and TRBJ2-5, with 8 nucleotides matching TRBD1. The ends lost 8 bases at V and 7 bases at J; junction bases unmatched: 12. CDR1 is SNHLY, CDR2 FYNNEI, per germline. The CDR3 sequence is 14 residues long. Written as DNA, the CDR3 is TGTGCCAGCGAGGGGGACAGGACTATCGGGACCCAGTACTTC. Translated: CASEGDRTIGTQYF.

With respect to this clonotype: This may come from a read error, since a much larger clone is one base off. CDR3 sequence reads: CASSPTGDYGYTF. The DNA of the CDR3 is TGTGCCAGCAGCCCGACAGGGGACTATGGCTACACCTTC. The genes are TRBV5-4 and TRBJ1-2; 8 bases map to TRBD1. CDR1 is SGHNT, CDR2 YYREEE, per germline (reference sequence). The V gene end was trimmed by 4 bases and the J gene end by 3 bases; junction bases not matched to a gene: 2. The CDR3 runs to 13 residues.

This CDR3 reads CASSPFGGSYEQYV. For the CDR3, the DNA is TGTGCCAGCTCACCCTTCGGGGGTAGCTACGAGCAGTACGTC. The chain carries TRBV18 and TRBJ2-7; D possibly corresponds to TRBD2 (6 bases). Germline V gives CDR1 KGHSH, CDR2 LQKENI. V lost 3 bases and J 3 bases, leaving 12 bases between the germline ends. This CDR3 contains 14 residues.

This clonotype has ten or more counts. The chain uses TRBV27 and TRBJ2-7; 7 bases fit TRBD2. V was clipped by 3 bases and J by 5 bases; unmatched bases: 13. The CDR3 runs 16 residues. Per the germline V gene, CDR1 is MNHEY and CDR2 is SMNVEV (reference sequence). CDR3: CASSFMRGSIVNEQYF. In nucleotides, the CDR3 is TGTGCCAGCAGTTTTATGCGGGGGAGTATCGTCAACGAGCAGTACTTC.

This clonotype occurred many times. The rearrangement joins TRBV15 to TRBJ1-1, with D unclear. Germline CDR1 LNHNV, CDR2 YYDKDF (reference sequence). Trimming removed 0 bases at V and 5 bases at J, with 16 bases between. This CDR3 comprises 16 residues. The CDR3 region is CATSRELRAPGTEAFF. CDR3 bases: TGTGCCACCAGCAGAGAGCTCCGGGCTCCGGGGACTGAAGCTTTCTTT.

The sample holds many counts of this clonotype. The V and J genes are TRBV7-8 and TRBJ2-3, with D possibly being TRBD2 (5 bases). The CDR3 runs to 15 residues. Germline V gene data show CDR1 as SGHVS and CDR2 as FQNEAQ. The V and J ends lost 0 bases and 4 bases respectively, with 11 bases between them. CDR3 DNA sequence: TGTGCCAGCAGCTTAGCCGAGGGTTTTTCAGATACGCAGTATTTT. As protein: CASSLAEGFSDTQYF.

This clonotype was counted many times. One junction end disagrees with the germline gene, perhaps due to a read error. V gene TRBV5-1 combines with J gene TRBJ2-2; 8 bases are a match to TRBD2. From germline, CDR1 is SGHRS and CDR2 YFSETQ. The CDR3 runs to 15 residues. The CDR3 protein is CASSLQLAVSGQLFF. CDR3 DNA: TGCGCCAGCAGCTTGCAACTAGCGGTCTCCGGGCAGCTGTTTTTT.

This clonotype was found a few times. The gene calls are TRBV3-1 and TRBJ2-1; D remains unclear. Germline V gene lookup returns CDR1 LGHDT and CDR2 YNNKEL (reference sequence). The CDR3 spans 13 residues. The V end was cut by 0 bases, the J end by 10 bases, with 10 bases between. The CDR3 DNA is TGTGCCAGCAGCCAAGACCTCGGGCGGGAGCAGTTCTTC. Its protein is CASSQDLGREQFF.

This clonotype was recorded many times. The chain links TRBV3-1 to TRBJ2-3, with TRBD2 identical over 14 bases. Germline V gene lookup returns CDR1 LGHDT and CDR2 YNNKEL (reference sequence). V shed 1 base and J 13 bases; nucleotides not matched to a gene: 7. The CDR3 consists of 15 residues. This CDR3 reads CASSQVGTSGSSKYF. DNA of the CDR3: TGTGCCAGCAGCCAAGTCGGGACTAGCGGGAGTTCGAAGTATTTT.

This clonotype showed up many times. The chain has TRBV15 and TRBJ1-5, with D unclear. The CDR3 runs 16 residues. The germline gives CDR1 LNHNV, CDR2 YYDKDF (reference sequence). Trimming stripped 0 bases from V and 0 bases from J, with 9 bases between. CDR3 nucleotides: TGTGCCACCAGCAGAGAGACACAAAATAGCAATCAGCCCCAGCATTTT. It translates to CATSRETQNSNQPQHF.

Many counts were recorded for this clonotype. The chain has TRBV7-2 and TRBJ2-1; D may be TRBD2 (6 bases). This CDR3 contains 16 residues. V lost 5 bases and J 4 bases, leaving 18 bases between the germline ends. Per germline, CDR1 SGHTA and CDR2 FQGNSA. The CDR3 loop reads CASSPDGAGRYNEQFF. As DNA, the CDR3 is TGTGCCAGCAGCCCCGATGGGGCGGGGCGGTACAATGAGCAGTTCTTC.

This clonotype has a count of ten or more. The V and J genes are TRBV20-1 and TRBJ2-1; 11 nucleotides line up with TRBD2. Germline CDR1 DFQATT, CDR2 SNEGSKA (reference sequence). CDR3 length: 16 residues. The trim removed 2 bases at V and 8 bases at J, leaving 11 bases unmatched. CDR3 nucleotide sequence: TGCAGTGCTAGAAAGCCACCGGGACTAGCGGCAGATGAGCAGTTCTTC. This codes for CSARKPPGLAADEQFF.

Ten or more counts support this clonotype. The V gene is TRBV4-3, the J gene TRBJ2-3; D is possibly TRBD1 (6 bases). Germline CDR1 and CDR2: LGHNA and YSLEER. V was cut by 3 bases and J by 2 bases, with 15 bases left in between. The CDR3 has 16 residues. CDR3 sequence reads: CASSQWDTGVTDTQYF. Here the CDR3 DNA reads TGCGCCAGCAGCCAGTGGGACACCGGGGTCACAGATACGCAGTATTTT.

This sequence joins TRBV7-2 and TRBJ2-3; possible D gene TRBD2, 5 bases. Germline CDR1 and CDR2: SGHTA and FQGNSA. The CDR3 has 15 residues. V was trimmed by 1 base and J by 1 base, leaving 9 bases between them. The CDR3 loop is CASSLGFGGTDTQYF. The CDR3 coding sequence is TGTGCCAGCAGCTTAGGGTTCGGGGGCACAGATACGCAGTATTTT.

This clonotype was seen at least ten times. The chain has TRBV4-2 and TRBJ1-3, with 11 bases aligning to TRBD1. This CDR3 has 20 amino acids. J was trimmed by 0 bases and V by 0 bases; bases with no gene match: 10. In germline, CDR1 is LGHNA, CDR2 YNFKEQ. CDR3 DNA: TGTGCCAGCAGCCAAGATATCAGGACAGGGGGCTTGTTCTCTGGAAACACCATATATTTT. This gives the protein CASSQDIRTGGLFSGNTIYF.

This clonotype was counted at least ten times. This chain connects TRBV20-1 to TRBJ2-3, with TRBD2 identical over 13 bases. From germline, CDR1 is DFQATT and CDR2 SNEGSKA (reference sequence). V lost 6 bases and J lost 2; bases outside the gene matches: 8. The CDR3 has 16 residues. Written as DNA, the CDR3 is TGCAGTGCCAATGCCGGGACTAGCGGGATCACAGATACGCAGTATTTT. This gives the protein CSANAGTSGITDTQYF.

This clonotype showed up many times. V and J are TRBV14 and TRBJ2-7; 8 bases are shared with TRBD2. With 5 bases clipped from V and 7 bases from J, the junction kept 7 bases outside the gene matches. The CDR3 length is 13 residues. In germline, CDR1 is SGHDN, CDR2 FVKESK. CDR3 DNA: TGTGCCAGCAGCTTTGGACTAGCAGTTGAGCAGTACGTC. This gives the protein CASSFGLAVEQYV.

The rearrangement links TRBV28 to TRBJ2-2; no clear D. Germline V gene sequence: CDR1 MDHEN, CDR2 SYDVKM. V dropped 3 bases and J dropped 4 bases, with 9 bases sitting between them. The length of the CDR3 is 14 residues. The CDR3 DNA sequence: TGTGCCAGCAGTTTCGTCCACGGCACCGGGGAGCTGTTTTTT. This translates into CASSFVHGTGELFF.

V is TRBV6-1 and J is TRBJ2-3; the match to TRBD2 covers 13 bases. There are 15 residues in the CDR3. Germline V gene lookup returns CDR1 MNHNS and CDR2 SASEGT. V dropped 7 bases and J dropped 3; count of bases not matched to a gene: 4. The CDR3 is CASTRTSGGTDTQYF. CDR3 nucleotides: TGTGCCAGCACCCGGACTAGCGGGGGAACAGATACGCAGTATTTT.

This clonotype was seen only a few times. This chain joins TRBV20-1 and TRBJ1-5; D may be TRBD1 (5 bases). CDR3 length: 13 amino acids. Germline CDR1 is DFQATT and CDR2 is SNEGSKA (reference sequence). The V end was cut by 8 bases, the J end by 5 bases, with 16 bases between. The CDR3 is CSWGGGPDQPQHF. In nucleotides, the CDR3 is TGCAGTTGGGGGGGAGGGCCGGATCAGCCCCAGCATTTT.